These 12 T cell receptor beta chains came from one sample sequenced in a study of blood T cell repertoires in COVID-19. Libraries were prepared by immunoSEQ multiplex PCR; TCRdb keeps only in-frame clonotypes and omits some of them. The repertoire holds about 110,000 clones, with approximately 82% as singletons. Sequencing was performed on peripheral blood. The receptors were sampled from a woman aged 55-70 years with acute or convalescent COVID-19.

The chain recombines TRBV11-2 with TRBJ2-7; TRBD2 is a possible D gene (5 bases). Looked up from germline, CDR1 is SGHAT and CDR2 is FQNNGV. V lost 6 bases to trimming and J lost 1 base, with 13 bases between them. CDR3 length: 14 residues. CDR3 sequence: CASRLLASSYEQYF. Here the CDR3 DNA reads TGTGCCAGCAGGTTGTTAGCGTCGTCCTACGAGCAGTACTTC.

This chain links TRBV7-6 with TRBJ2-1; D possibly corresponds to TRBD2 (5 bases). Germline CDR1 reads SGHVS; CDR2 reads FNYEAQ. CDR3 length equals 12 residues. V dropped 2 bases and J dropped 12 bases, with 11 bases sitting between them. The CDR3 DNA follows: TGTGCCAGCAGCTTACCCGGGGATGGGCAGTTCTTC. Its translation is CASSLPGDGQFF.

The genes are TRBV3-1 (or the pseudogene TRBV3-2) and TRBJ2-7; TRBD1 is a possible D gene (6 bases). The germline V gene encodes CDR1 LGHDT and CDR2 YNNKEL (reference sequence). This CDR3 has 13 residues. Trimming shortened V by 1 base and J by 2 bases, and 6 bases separated the two germline ends. The CDR3 region is CASSQAGAYEQYF. The CDR3 nucleotides are TGTGCCAGCAGCCAAGCAGGGGCCTACGAGCAGTACTTC.

The chain couples TRBV6-1 to TRBJ1-5; 8 bases are shared with TRBD1. The CDR3 length is 15 residues. Germline V gives CDR1 MNHNS, CDR2 SASEGT. Trimming removed 0 bases from V and 4 bases from J; junction bases left unmatched: 2. The CDR3 loop is CASSEARQGNQPQHF. DNA for the CDR3: TGTGCCAGCAGTGAAGCGCGACAGGGGAATCAGCCCCAGCATTTT.

The rearrangement joins TRBV6-5 to TRBJ1-6; D not resolved. This CDR3 is built from 14 residues. Trimming removed 2 bases from V and 3 bases from J, with 5 bases in between. The germline V gene encodes CDR1 MNHEY and CDR2 SVGAGI. CDR3 sequence reads: CASSYGSYNSPLHF. The CDR3 nucleotides are TGTGCCAGCAGTTACGGCAGCTATAATTCACCCCTCCACTTT.

The V and J genes are TRBV27 and TRBJ1-6; D perhaps matches TRBD1 (6 bases). V was clipped by 6 bases and J by 9 bases, with 15 bases between them. This CDR3 has 14 amino acids. CDR1 is MNHEY and CDR2 is SMNVEV in the germline V gene (reference sequence). The CDR3 sequence is CASRQGGSGSPLHF. The DNA for the CDR3 is TGTGCCAGCAGGCAAGGGGGAAGCGGTTCACCCCTCCACTTT.

V and J are TRBV28 and TRBJ1-1, with D possibly being TRBD1 (5 bases). This CDR3 has 13 residues. Per the germline V gene, CDR1 is MDHEN and CDR2 is SYDVKM. The V end lost 3 bases, the J end lost 6 bases, and 11 bases lay between the germline ends. The CDR3 loop is CASSFTGVAEAFF. The DNA for the CDR3 is TGTGCCAGCAGTTTTACGGGGGTTGCTGAAGCTTTCTTT.

The chain is built from TRBV19 and TRBJ2-2, with TRBD2 identical over 10 bases. V trimming: 5 bases; J trimming: 5 bases; junction bases outside the gene matches: 5. Germline V gene sequence: CDR1 LNHDA, CDR2 SQIVND (reference sequence). CDR3 length: 15 residues. CDR3 sequence (DNA): TGTGCCAGTAGTTACCTAGCGGGAGCTACCGGGGAGCTGTTTTTT. The encoded protein is CASSYLAGATGELFF.

The chain combines TRBV7-9 with TRBJ1-4; no definite D call. The CDR3 spans 15 residues. Deletions cut 5 bases from V and 0 bases from J, with 10 bases between. Per the germline V gene, CDR1 is SEHNR and CDR2 is FQNEAQ (reference sequence). This CDR3 is CASSEVTPTNEKLFF. CDR3 sequence (DNA): TGTGCCAGCAGCGAGGTCACCCCAACTAATGAAAAACTGTTTTTT.

The chain recombines TRBV5-1 with TRBJ1-6; D call uncertain. Deletions cut 0 bases from V and 0 bases from J, with 13 bases between. Germline V lookup: CDR1 SGHRS, CDR2 YFSETQ. The CDR3 loop spans 18 amino acids. The CDR3 is CASSLALLRSSYNSPLHF. The CDR3 DNA sequence: TGCGCCAGCAGCTTGGCCCTACTCCGGAGCTCCTATAATTCACCCCTCCACTTT. Filled out from reference TRBV5-1 and TRBJ1-6, the complete variable domain reads KAGVTQTPRYLIKTRGQQVTLSCSPISGHRSVSWYQQTPGQGLQFLFEYFSETQRNKGNFPGRFSGRQFSNSRSEMNVSTLELGDSALYLCASSLALLRSSYNSPLHFGNGTRLTVT.

V gene TRBV5-1 combines with J gene TRBJ1-1, with TRBD1 matching over 8 bases. The germline V gene has CDR1 SGHRS and CDR2 YFSETQ. The CDR3 has 15 amino acids. After removal of 5 bases from V and 5 bases from J, the junction contained 11 bases not matched to a gene. CDR3 sequence reads: CASRTGAVSGTEAFF. DNA for the CDR3: TGCGCCAGCAGGACAGGGGCGGTGAGTGGTACTGAAGCTTTCTTT. Full variable domain (rest looked up from reference TRBV5-1 and TRBJ1-1): KAGVTQTPRYLIKTRGQQVTLSCSPISGHRSVSWYQQTPGQGLQFLFEYFSETQRNKGNFPGRFSGRQFSNSRSEMNVSTLELGDSALYLCASRTGAVSGTEAFFGQGTRLTVV.

This rearrangement joins TRBV3-1 (or the pseudogene TRBV3-2) to TRBJ1-5; the match to TRBD1 covers 7 bases. CDR3 length: 16 residues. Unmatched junction bases numbered 6, after V lost 1 base and J lost 3 bases. Germline CDR1 LGHDT, CDR2 YNNKEL (reference sequence). As DNA, the CDR3 is TGTGCCAGCAGCCAAGGCGGCAGGGGGATCAATCAGCCCCAGCATTTT. Its protein is CASSQGGRGINQPQHF.